This T cell receptor (beta chain) was recorded in a study of blood T cells in healthy people across ages. Through a sample-barcoded 5' primer and a J-beta primer mix, a second PCR was run for roughly 7 to 11 cycles. TCRdb reanalysed the 5' RACE reads using MiXCR and keeps one entry per CDR3 protein. This sample has about 1.7 million distinct CDR3 sequences; about 30% occur once, and the top ten carry 7.7%. This receptor was taken from a young woman in good health. The sample was blood.

CDR3 protein: CASSLGTRLLDTQYF. DNA for the CDR3: TGTGCCAGCAGTTTAGGGACTCGTCTATTAGATACGCAGTATTTT. V and J are TRBV12-3 or TRBV12-4 and TRBJ2-3; D is perhaps TRBD2 (5 bases). CDR3 length: 15 residues. V was cut by 1 base and J by 5 bases, with 13 bases left in between.